The 25 T cell receptor beta chains in this list originate from one sample, sequenced in a study of shared clonotypes between healthy human individuals. Data came from immunoSEQ multiplex PCR; TCRdb stores just in-frame clones and leaves some out. The sample carries over 1.5 million clones, 95% to 99% recorded once. Sequencing was performed on naive CD4+ T cells sorted from blood. As to subset: CD45RA+ positively selected. The receptors shown here come from a man aged 30 to 39 in good health.

The rearrangement uses TRBV9 and TRBJ2-1, with D uncertain. The CDR3 is 15 residues long. Germline V gives CDR1 SGDLS, CDR2 YYNGEE. Deletions cut 0 bases from V and 4 bases from J, with 11 bases between. This chain's CDR3 is CASSVDIRAYNEQFF. The CDR3, as DNA: TGTGCCAGCAGCGTAGATATCCGGGCTTACAATGAGCAGTTCTTC.

V usage is TRBV2 and J usage is TRBJ2-7; 7 nucleotides agree with TRBD1. V trimming: 5 bases; J trimming: 2 bases; junction bases outside the gene matches: 6. Germline CDR1 is SNHLY and CDR2 is FYNNEI. The CDR3 consists of 14 residues. CDR3 in amino acids: CASSQYRGAYEQYF. The CDR3 region has the DNA TGTGCCAGCAGTCAATACAGGGGCGCCTACGAGCAGTACTTC.

V usage is TRBV19 and J usage is TRBJ1-5, with D perhaps matching TRBD1 (6 bases). Germline values: CDR1 LNHDA, CDR2 SQIVND (reference sequence). V was trimmed by 4 bases and J by 1 base, leaving 8 bases between them. This CDR3 spans 14 amino acids. CDR3 sequence reads: CASSNRASNQPQHF. CDR3 DNA: TGTGCCAGTAGTAACAGGGCGAGCAATCAGCCCCAGCATTTT.

The V gene is TRBV6-1, the J gene TRBJ2-6; D might be TRBD1 (6 bases). The CDR3 spans 19 residues. The V gene lost 1 base and the J gene lost 2 bases, with 18 bases spanning the gap. The germline gives CDR1 MNHNS, CDR2 SASEGT. CDR3 nucleotide sequence: TGTGCCAGCAGTGAAGTTCTACAGGGCCTTTTTGCTGGGGCCAACGTCCTGACTTTC. This sequence encodes CASSEVLQGLFAGANVLTF.

The gene calls are TRBV29-1 and TRBJ2-7; 8 nucleotides agree with TRBD2. V lost 5 bases and J lost 3; bases outside the gene matches: 6. The CDR3 sequence is 13 residues long. The V gene's germline CDR1 is SQVTM and CDR2 ANQGSEA. The CDR3 is CSVRREGLYEQYF. CDR3 nucleotides: TGCAGCGTTCGCCGGGAGGGCCTCTACGAGCAGTACTTC.

This clone was detected once. In the same sample, other DNA sequences code for this CDR3. The chain carries TRBV2 and TRBJ1-1; 7 nucleotides line up with TRBD1. J was trimmed by 0 bases and V by 4 bases; bases with no gene match: 2. This CDR3 is 14 amino acids long. CDR1 SNHLY and CDR2 FYNNEI come from the germline V gene. CDR3 sequence: CASSAQGLNTEAFF. The CDR3 region has the DNA TGTGCCAGCAGTGCACAGGGGCTGAACACTGAAGCTTTCTTT. The whole variable domain, filled in from reference TRBV2 and TRBJ1-1, reads EPEVTQTPSHQVTQMGQEVILRCVPISNHLYFYWYRQILGQKVEFLVSFYNNEISEKSEIFDDQFSVERPDGSNFTLKIRSTKLEDSAMYFCASSAQGLNTEAFFGQGTRLTVV.

J is TRBJ2-2 and V is TRBV5-1; D not resolved. Germline assignment: CDR1 SGHRS and CDR2 YFSETQ. Trimming took off 4 bases at V and 2 bases at J, with 6 bases between the two ends. This CDR3 contains 13 residues. The CDR3 DNA reads TGCGCCAGCAGCGTCACAAACACCGGGGAGCTGTTTTTT. Protein sequence: CASSVTNTGELFF.

The rearrangement joins TRBV5-4 to TRBJ2-3; D may be TRBD1 (6 bases). Trimming removed 0 bases from V and 14 bases from J, with 19 bases in between. CDR1 and CDR2 from the germline V gene are SGHNT and YYREEE (reference sequence). The CDR3 is made up of 14 amino acids. The CDR3 is CASSLAPGLGAVYF. The DNA for the CDR3 is TGTGCCAGCAGCTTGGCCCCGGGGCTGGGGGCGGTGTATTTT.

The chain uses TRBV6-1 and TRBJ1-5, with D tentatively TRBD1 (5 bases). CDR1 MNHNS and CDR2 SASEGT come from the germline V gene. This CDR3 is 14 amino acids long. V was pared by 1 base and J by 6 bases, with 10 bases between. The CDR3 bases are TGTGCCAGCAGTGAAGTTCGGGGGGGTCAGCCCCAGCATTTT. Translated, it gives CASSEVRGGQPQHF.

V gene TRBV11-1 combines with J gene TRBJ2-7; unclear D gene. The CDR3 contains 11 residues. The germline V and J ends were trimmed by 5 bases and 7 bases, with 9 bases remaining between them. Looked up from germline, CDR1 is SGHAT and CDR2 is FQDESV (reference sequence). CDR3 loop: CASSQDGEQYF. The CDR3 nucleotides are TGTGCCAGCAGCCAAGACGGGGAGCAGTACTTC.

The chain recombines TRBV5-1 with TRBJ2-7; D gene ambiguous. The CDR3 runs 16 residues. Germline-derived CDR1 and CDR2 are SGHRS and YFSETQ. The germline V and J ends were trimmed by 4 bases and 2 bases, with 19 bases remaining between them. CDR3 bases: TGCGCCAGCAGCGACTCACCGGGCCCAAGGGCCTACGAGCAGTACTTC. The encoded protein is CASSDSPGPRAYEQYF.

This chain connects TRBV18 to TRBJ1-1, with D possibly TRBD1 on 6 matching bases. The CDR3 sequence is 15 residues long. Germline V gene data show CDR1 as KGHSH and CDR2 as LQKENI. The V gene lost 2 bases and the J gene lost 1 base, with 11 bases spanning the gap. The CDR3 nucleotides are TGTGCCAGCTCACCAAACAGGGTGGGGAACACTGAAGCTTTCTTT. It codes for CASSPNRVGNTEAFF.

This chain joins TRBV2 and TRBJ2-1; 7 nucleotides line up with TRBD2. CDR1 is SNHLY and CDR2 is FYNNEI in the germline V gene. There are 15 residues in the CDR3. The V and J ends lost 2 bases and 1 base, in that order; junction bases with no gene match: 2. The CDR3, as DNA: TGTGCCAGCAGTGAAACGGGGGGATCCTACAATGAGCAGTTCTTC. It encodes CASSETGGSYNEQFF.

The rearrangement uses TRBV9 and TRBJ2-3; D gene unclear. The germline V gene has CDR1 SGDLS and CDR2 YYNGEE. The CDR3 sequence is 12 residues long. Trimming left V 4 bases short and J 9 bases short, with 12 bases between. The CDR3 DNA follows: TGTGCCAGCAGCACTACAGAACGGACGCAGTATTTT. Translated: CASSTTERTQYF.

The chain couples TRBV16 to TRBJ1-5; 9 bases match TRBD1. Germline-derived CDR1 and CDR2 are KGHSY and FQNENV. There are 15 residues in the CDR3. J was trimmed by 9 bases and V by 0 bases; bases with no gene match: 6. Written as DNA, the CDR3 is TGTGCCAGCAGCCAATCTGGACAGGGGTGGGTGCCCCAGCATTTT. The encoded protein is CASSQSGQGWVPQHF. The variable domain in full, with the rest retrieved from reference TRBV16 and TRBJ1-5, is GEEVAQTPKHLVRGEGQKAKLYCAPIKGHSYVFWYQQVLKNEFKFLISFQNENVFDETGMPKERFSAKCLPNSPCSLEIQATKLEDSAVYFCASSQSGQGWVPQHFGDGTRLSIL.

The genes are TRBV28 and TRBJ1-4; the D gene is possibly TRBD1 (6 bases). The germline V and J ends were trimmed by 1 base and 6 bases, with 15 bases remaining between them. The CDR3 loop spans 16 amino acids. Germline loops: CDR1 MDHEN, CDR2 SYDVKM. Here the CDR3 DNA reads TGTGCCAGCAGTTTATACCCAAAGGACAGTGATGAAAAACTGTTTTTT. Amino acids: CASSLYPKDSDEKLFF. The full variable domain, its missing parts supplied by reference TRBV28 and TRBJ1-4, is DVKVTQSSRYLVKRTGEKVFLECVQDMDHENMFWYRQDPGLGLRLIYFSYDVKMKEKGDIPEGYSVSREKKERFSLILESASTNQTSMYLCASSLYPKDSDEKLFFGSGTQLSVL.

The V gene is TRBV6-5, the J gene TRBJ1-5, with a tentative D call TRBD1 (5 bases). Deletions cut 6 bases from V and 3 bases from J, with 12 bases between. The CDR3 length is 14 residues. Germline CDR1 MNHEY, CDR2 SVGAGI. DNA for the CDR3: TGTGCCAGCAGCCTGAGACAGTCCAATCAGCCCCAGCATTTT. Translation gives CASSLRQSNQPQHF.

The count of this clone is one. The chain links TRBV13 to TRBJ1-1, with 8 bases fitting TRBD1. Trimming removed 0 bases from V and 5 bases from J; junction bases left unmatched: 5. This CDR3 region has 15 residues. Germline V gene sequence: CDR1 PRHDT, CDR2 FYEKMQ (reference sequence). The CDR3 is CASSLGPRGRTEAFF. The CDR3 coding sequence is TGTGCCAGCAGCTTAGGCCCCAGGGGGCGGACTGAAGCTTTCTTT.

CDR3: CASSLRAGTSGNEQYF. In nucleotides, the CDR3 is TGTGCCAGCAGCCTGCGAGCCGGGACCTCGGGAAACGAGCAGTACTTC. V usage is TRBV28 and J usage is TRBJ2-7; D possibly matches TRBD1 or TRBD2 (5 bases each). Trimming left V 6 bases short and J 5 bases short, with 23 bases between. Germline CDR1 MDHEN, CDR2 SYDVKM. This CDR3 spans 16 amino acids.

The CDR3 protein is CASSADGVSTDTQYF. The DNA for the CDR3 is TGTGCCAGCAGTGCCGACGGTGTGAGCACAGATACGCAGTATTTT. The gene calls are TRBV6-4 and TRBJ2-3; D ambiguous. Trimming cost V 4 bases and J 0 bases, with 11 bases left between them. Germline assignment: CDR1 MRHNA and CDR2 SNTAGT. CDR3 size: 15 residues.

The chain joins TRBV15 to TRBJ1-2; 7 bases match TRBD1. The CDR3 totals 14 residues. J was trimmed by 7 bases and V by 3 bases; bases with no gene match: 8. The germline CDR1 and CDR2 sequences are LNHNV and YYDKDF (reference sequence). The CDR3 reads CATSRGGQLGGYTF. Here the CDR3 DNA reads TGTGCCACCAGCAGGGGGGGACAGCTGGGTGGCTACACCTTC.

The chain employs TRBV28 and TRBJ2-5; 7 nucleotides agree with TRBD2. V shed 6 bases, J shed 6 bases, and the junction held 13 bases outside the gene matches. CDR3 length: 15 residues. Germline CDR1 and CDR2: MDHEN and SYDVKM. CDR3 in amino acids: CASSHGGERQKTQYF. The CDR3 DNA sequence: TGTGCCAGCAGCCATGGGGGGGAAAGGCAAAAGACCCAGTACTTC.

The chain recombines TRBV7-2 with TRBJ1-2; 9 bases are a match to TRBD1. The CDR3 extends over 16 amino acids. J was trimmed by 7 bases and V by 2 bases; bases with no gene match: 11. CDR1 SGHTA and CDR2 FQGNSA come from the germline V gene. The CDR3 here is CASSLRRRDRVGGYTF. DNA for the CDR3: TGTGCCAGCAGCTTACGTCGGCGGGACAGGGTGGGTGGCTACACCTTC.

The V and J genes are TRBV7-2 and TRBJ2-5, with a weak D call TRBD1 (6 bases). Germline CDR1 SGHTA, CDR2 FQGNSA. The CDR3 is 17 amino acids. V was cut by 1 base and J by 5 bases, with 20 bases left in between. CDR3 bases: TGTGCCAGCAGCTTAGACCATCTAAGGGGGTTCCGGGAGACCCAGTACTTC. This gives the protein CASSLDHLRGFRETQYF.

The chain is built from TRBV6-1 and TRBJ2-1, with TRBD1 identical over 8 bases. The CDR3 has 14 amino acids. Unmatched junction bases numbered 11, after V lost 6 bases and J lost 10 bases. Germline V gene data show CDR1 as MNHNS and CDR2 as SASEGT. CDR3 coding DNA: TGTGCCAGCAGAAGACAGGGGAATCAACGGGAGCAGTTCTTC. Protein product: CASRRQGNQREQFF.